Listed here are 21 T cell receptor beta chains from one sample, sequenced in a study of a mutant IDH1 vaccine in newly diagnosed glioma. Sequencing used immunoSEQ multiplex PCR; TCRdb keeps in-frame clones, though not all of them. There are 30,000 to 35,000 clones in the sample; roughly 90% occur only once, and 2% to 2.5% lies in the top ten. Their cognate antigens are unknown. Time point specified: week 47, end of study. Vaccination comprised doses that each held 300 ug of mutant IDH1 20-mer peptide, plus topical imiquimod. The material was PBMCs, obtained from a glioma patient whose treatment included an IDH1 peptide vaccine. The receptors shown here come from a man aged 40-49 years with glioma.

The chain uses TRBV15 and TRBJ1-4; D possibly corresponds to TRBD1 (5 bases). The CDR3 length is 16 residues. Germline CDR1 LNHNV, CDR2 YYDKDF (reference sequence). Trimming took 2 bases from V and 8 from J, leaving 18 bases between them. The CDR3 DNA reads TGTGCCACCAGCAGACGATTCGGGGCCTGGGGGGAAAAACTGTTTTTT. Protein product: CATSRRFGAWGEKLFF. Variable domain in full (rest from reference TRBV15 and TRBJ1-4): DAMVIQNPRYQVTQFGKPVTLSCSQTLNHNVMYWYQQKSSQAPKLLFHYYDKDFNNEADTPDNFQSRRPNTSFCFLDIRSPGLGDTAMYLCATSRRFGAWGEKLFFGSGTQLSVL.

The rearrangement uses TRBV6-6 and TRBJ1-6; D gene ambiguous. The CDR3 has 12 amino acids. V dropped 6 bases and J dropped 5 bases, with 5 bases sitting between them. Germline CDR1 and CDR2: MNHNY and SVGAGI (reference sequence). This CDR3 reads CASRGNNSPLHF. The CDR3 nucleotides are TGTGCCAGCAGGGGGAATAATTCACCCCTCCACTTT.

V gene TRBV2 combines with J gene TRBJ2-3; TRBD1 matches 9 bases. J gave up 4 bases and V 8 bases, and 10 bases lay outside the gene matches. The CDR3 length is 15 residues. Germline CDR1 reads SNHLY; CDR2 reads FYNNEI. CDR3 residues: CASGPGTGSPDTQYF. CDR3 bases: TGTGCCAGCGGACCTGGGACAGGGAGTCCAGATACGCAGTATTTT.

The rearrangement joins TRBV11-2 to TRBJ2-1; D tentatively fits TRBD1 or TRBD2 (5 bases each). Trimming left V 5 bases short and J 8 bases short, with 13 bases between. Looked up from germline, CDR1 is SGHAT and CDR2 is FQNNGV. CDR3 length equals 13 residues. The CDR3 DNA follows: TGTGCCAGCAGCCGCCTCGGGGCCGATGAGCAGTTCTTC. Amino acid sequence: CASSRLGADEQFF.

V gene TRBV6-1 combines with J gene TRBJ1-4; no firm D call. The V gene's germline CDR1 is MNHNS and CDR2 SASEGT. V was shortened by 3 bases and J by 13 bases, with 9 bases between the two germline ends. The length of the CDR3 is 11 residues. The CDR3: CASSDSRTLFF. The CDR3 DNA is TGTGCCAGCAGTGATTCCCGAACACTGTTTTTT.

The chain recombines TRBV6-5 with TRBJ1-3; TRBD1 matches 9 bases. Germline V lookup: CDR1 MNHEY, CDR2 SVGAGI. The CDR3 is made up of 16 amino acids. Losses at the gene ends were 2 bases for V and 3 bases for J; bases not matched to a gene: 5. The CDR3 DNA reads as TGTGCCAGCAGTTACAACAGGGGGCGAGTTGGAAACACCATATATTTT. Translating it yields CASSYNRGRVGNTIYF.

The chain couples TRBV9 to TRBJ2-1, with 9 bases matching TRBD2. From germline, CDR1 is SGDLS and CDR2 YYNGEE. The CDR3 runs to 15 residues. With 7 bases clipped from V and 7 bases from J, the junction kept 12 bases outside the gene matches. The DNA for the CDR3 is TGTGCCAGCCTTCCGCGGGGGGGCCCGAAAAATGAGCAGTTCTTC. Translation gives CASLPRGGPKNEQFF.

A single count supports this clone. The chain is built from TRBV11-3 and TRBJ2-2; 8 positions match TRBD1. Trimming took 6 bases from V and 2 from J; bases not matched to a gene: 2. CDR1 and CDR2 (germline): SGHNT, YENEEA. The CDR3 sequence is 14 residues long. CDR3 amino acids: CASSTGGNTGELFF. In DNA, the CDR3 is TGTGCCAGCAGTACAGGGGGTAACACCGGGGAGCTGTTTTTT.

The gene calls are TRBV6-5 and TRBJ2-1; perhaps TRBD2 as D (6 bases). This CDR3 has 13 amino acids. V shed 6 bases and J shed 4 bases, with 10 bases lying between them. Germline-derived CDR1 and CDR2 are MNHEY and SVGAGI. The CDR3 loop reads CASSRDSYNEQFF. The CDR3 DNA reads TGTGCCAGCAGCCGGGACTCGTACAATGAGCAGTTCTTC.

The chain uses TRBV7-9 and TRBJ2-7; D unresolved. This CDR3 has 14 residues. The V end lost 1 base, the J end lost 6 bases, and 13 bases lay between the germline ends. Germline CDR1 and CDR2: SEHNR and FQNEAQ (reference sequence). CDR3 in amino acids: CASSLEIDAPEQYF. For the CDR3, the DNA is TGTGCCAGCAGCTTAGAAATCGACGCCCCCGAGCAGTACTTC.

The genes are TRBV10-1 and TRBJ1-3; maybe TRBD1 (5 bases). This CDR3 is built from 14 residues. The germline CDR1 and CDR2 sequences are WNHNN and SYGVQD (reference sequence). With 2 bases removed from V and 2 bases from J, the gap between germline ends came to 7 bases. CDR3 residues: CASSERGAGNTIYF. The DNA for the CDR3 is TGCGCCAGCAGTGAGAGAGGGGCTGGAAACACCATATATTTT.

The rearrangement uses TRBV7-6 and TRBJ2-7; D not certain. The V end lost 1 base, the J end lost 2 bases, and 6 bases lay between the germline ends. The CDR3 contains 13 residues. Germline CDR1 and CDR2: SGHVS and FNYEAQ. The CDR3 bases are TGTGCCAGCAGCTTAGGGGCGACCTACGAGCAGTACGTC. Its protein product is CASSLGATYEQYV.

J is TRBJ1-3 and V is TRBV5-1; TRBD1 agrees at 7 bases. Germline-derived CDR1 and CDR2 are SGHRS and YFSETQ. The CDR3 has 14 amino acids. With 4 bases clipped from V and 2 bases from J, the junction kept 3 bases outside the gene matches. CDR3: CASSPGQPGNTIYF. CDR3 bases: TGCGCCAGCAGCCCGGGACAGCCTGGAAACACCATATATTTT.

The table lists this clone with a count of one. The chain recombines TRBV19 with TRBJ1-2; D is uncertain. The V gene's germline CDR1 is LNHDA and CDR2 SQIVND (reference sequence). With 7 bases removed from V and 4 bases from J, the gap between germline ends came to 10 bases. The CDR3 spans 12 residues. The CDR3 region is CASTSVSYGYTF. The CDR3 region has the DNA TGTGCCAGTACCTCGGTGAGCTATGGCTACACCTTC.

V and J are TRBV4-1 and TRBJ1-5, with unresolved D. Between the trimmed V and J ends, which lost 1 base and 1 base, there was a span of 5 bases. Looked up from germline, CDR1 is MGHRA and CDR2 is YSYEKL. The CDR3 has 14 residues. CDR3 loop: CASSQGWSNQPQHF. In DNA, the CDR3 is TGCGCCAGCAGCCAAGGTTGGAGCAATCAGCCCCAGCATTTT.

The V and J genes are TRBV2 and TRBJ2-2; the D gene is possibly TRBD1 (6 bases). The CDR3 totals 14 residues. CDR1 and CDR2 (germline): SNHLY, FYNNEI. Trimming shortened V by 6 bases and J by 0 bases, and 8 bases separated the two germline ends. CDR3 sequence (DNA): TGTGCCAGCAGCGGGACACCGAACACCGGGGAGCTGTTTTTT. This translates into CASSGTPNTGELFF.

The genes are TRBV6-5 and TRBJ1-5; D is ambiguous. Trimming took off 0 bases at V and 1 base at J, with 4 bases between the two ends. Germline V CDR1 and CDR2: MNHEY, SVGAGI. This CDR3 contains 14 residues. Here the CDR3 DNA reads TGTGCCAGCAGTTACTCGGGGAGCAATCAGCCCCAGCATTTT. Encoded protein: CASSYSGSNQPQHF.

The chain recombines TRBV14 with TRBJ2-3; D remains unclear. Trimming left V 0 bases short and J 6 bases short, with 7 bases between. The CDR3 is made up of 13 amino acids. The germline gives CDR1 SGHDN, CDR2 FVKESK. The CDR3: CASSQDLRDTQYF. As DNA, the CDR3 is TGTGCCAGCAGCCAAGATCTAAGGGATACGCAGTATTTT.

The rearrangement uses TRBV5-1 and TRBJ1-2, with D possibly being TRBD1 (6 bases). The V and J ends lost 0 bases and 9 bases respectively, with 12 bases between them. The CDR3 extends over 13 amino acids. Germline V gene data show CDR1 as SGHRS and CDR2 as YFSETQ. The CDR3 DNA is TGCGCCAGCAGCTTGGGGCAGGGGTACCGCTACACCTTC. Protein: CASSLGQGYRYTF.

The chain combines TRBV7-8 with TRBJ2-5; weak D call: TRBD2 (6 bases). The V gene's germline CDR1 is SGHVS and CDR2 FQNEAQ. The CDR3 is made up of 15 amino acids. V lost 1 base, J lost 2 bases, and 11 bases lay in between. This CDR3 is CASSLGGLSQETQYF. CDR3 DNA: TGTGCCAGCAGCTTAGGGGGACTTTCTCAAGAGACCCAGTACTTC.

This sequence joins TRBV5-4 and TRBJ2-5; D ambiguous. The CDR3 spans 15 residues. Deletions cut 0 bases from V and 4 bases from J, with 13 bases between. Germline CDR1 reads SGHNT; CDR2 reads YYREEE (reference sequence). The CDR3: CASSLGAGSGETQYF. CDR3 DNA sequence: TGTGCCAGCAGCTTGGGTGCAGGATCGGGAGAGACCCAGTACTTC.